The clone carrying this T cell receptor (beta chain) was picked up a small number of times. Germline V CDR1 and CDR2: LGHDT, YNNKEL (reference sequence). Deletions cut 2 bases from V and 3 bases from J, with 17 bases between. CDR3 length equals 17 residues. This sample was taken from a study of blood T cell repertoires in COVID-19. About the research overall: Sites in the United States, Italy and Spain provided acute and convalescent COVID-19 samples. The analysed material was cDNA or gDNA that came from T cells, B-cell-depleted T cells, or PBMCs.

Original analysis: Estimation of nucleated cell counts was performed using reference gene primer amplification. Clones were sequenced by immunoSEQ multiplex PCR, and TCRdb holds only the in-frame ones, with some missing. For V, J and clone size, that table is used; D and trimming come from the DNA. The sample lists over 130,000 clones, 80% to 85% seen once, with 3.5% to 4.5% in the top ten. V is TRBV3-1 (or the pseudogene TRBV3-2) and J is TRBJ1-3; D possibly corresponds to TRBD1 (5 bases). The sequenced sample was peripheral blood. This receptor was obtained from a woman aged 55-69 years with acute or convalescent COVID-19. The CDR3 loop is CASSQKILGGGGNTIYF. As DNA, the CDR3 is TGTGCCAGCAGCCAAAAGATATTGGGGGGTGGTGGAAACACCATATATTTT.